Listed below are T cell receptor beta chains from one sample, sequenced in a study of beta chain features in type 1 diabetes. Here immunoSEQ multiplex PCR was the method, and the copy in TCRdb shows in-frame clones only, minus some. The sample yields around 130,000 clones, 16% seen once. Sequencing was performed on central memory CD4+ T cells from blood. The source of these receptors is a man aged 25-45 years with type 1 diabetes. Both conserved end residues are part of each CDR3. The order of the fields is CDR3 protein, CDR3 DNA, J gene, clone size, V gene, D gene. The D gene is left open where the match is weak. Clone size is given for some rows only: seen once, a few or many times, or a class if the clone is expanded.

cdr3_aa: CAWAPGQGNQPQHF
cdr3_nt: TGTGCCTGGGCCCCGGGACAGGGTAATCAGCCCCAGCATTTT
j_call: TRBJ1-5
clone_size: -
v_call: TRBV30
d_call: TRBD1

cdr3_aa: CASRKSGTETYEQYF
cdr3_nt: TGTGCCAGCAGAAAGAGTGGGACAGAGACCTACGAGCAGTACTTC
j_call: TRBJ2-7
clone_size: few
v_call: TRBV27
d_call: TRBD1

cdr3_aa: CASSFNPRNTEAFF
cdr3_nt: TGTGCCAGCAGCTTCAACCCGAGGAACACTGAAGCTTTCTTT
j_call: TRBJ1-1
clone_size: once
v_call: TRBV7-2
d_call: -

cdr3_aa: CASSDSPGLPGGTQYF
cdr3_nt: TGTGCCAGCAGTGATTCGCCGGGGCTTCCCGGAGGGACCCAGTACTTC
j_call: TRBJ2-5
clone_size: few
v_call: TRBV2
d_call: -

cdr3_aa: CASSALPGLSLAETQYF
cdr3_nt: TGTGCCAGCAGCGCACTCCCGGGACTTAGCTTGGCAGAGACCCAGTACTTC
j_call: TRBJ2-5
clone_size: -
v_call: TRBV5-6
d_call: -

cdr3_aa: CASRRAGGNYGYTF
cdr3_nt: TGTGCCAGCCGCCGGGCAGGGGGCAACTATGGCTACACCTTC
j_call: TRBJ1-2
clone_size: -
v_call: TRBV9
d_call: TRBD1

cdr3_aa: CALRQGTPLHF
cdr3_nt: TGTGCCTTGAGACAGGGTACACCCCTCCACTTT
j_call: TRBJ1-6
clone_size: few
v_call: TRBV30
d_call: TRBD1

cdr3_aa: CASSYSGTGPTDTQYF
cdr3_nt: TGTGCCAGCAGCTACTCCGGGACAGGGCCCACAGATACGCAGTATTTT
j_call: TRBJ2-3
clone_size: -
v_call: TRBV5-6
d_call: TRBD1

cdr3_aa: CASSPQQGSYEQYF
cdr3_nt: TGTGCCAGCTCACCCCAACAGGGTTCCTACGAGCAGTACTTC
j_call: TRBJ2-7
clone_size: -
v_call: TRBV18
d_call: -

cdr3_aa: CASSFNGQGSVTEKLFF
cdr3_nt: TGTGCCAGCAGTTTTAACGGACAGGGATCGGTTACTGAAAAACTGTTTTTT
j_call: TRBJ1-4
clone_size: -
v_call: TRBV27
d_call: TRBD1

cdr3_aa: CAISGTGTGGEKFF
cdr3_nt: TGTGCCATCAGTGGAACCGGGACAGGGGGCGAAAAGTTCTTC
j_call: TRBJ2-1
clone_size: few
v_call: TRBV10-3
d_call: TRBD1

cdr3_aa: CASSLIRVNTEAFF
cdr3_nt: TGTGCCAGCAGCTTAATCAGGGTGAACACTGAAGCTTTCTTT
j_call: TRBJ1-1
clone_size: few
v_call: TRBV7-2
d_call: -

cdr3_aa: CAWSWTSGAIEQFF
cdr3_nt: TGTGCCTGGAGTTGGACTAGCGGGGCCATTGAGCAGTTCTTC
j_call: TRBJ2-1
clone_size: few
v_call: TRBV30
d_call: TRBD2

cdr3_aa: CASSLGTGEHNEQFF
cdr3_nt: TGCGCCAGCAGCTTGGGGACAGGGGAACACAATGAGCAGTTCTTC
j_call: TRBJ2-1
clone_size: few
v_call: TRBV5-1
d_call: TRBD1

cdr3_aa: CASSQDPGQSSYEQYF
cdr3_nt: TGCGCCAGCAGCCAAGATCCGGGACAGAGCTCCTACGAGCAGTACTTC
j_call: TRBJ2-7
clone_size: -
v_call: TRBV4-1
d_call: TRBD1

cdr3_aa: CSVPGDFTDTQYF
cdr3_nt: TGCAGCGTCCCTGGGGACTTCACAGATACGCAGTATTTT
j_call: TRBJ2-3
clone_size: few
v_call: TRBV29-1
d_call: -

cdr3_aa: CASSYRTGGNEQFF
cdr3_nt: TGTGCCAGCAGCTACCGGACAGGGGGCAATGAGCAGTTCTTC
j_call: TRBJ2-1
clone_size: -
v_call: TRBV7-2
d_call: TRBD1

cdr3_aa: CASSAGTDYNEQFF
cdr3_nt: TGTGCCAGCAGCGCCGGGACAGACTACAATGAGCAGTTCTTC
j_call: TRBJ2-1
clone_size: -
v_call: TRBV9
d_call: TRBD1

cdr3_aa: CASSQDLGQINTGELFF
cdr3_nt: TGTGCCAGCAGCCAAGATTTGGGCCAGATTAACACCGGGGAGCTGTTTTTT
j_call: TRBJ2-2
clone_size: few
v_call: TRBV14
d_call: -

cdr3_aa: CSVREGDGYQFF
cdr3_nt: TGCAGCGTTAGGGAAGGGGACGGTTATCAGTTCTTC
j_call: TRBJ2-1
clone_size: few
v_call: TRBV29-1
d_call: -

cdr3_aa: CAWMTSGGTTGELFF
cdr3_nt: TGTGCCTGGATGACTAGCGGGGGGACCACCGGGGAGCTGTTTTTT
j_call: TRBJ2-2
clone_size: few
v_call: TRBV30
d_call: TRBD2

cdr3_aa: CASSLYPGDTQYF
cdr3_nt: TGTGCCAGCAGCTTGTACCCCGGCGATACGCAGTATTTT
j_call: TRBJ2-3
clone_size: few
v_call: TRBV5-4
d_call: -

cdr3_aa: CASSSGATNEKLFF
cdr3_nt: TGCGCCAGCAGCTCGGGAGCAACTAATGAAAAACTGTTTTTT
j_call: TRBJ1-4
clone_size: -
v_call: TRBV5-1
d_call: -

cdr3_aa: CASSGGVTDQETQYF
cdr3_nt: TGTGCCAGCAGCGGCGGGGTAACAGATCAAGAGACCCAGTACTTC
j_call: TRBJ2-5
clone_size: few
v_call: TRBV9
d_call: -

cdr3_aa: CASSLGLRELNEQFF
cdr3_nt: TGTGCCAGCAGCTTAGGGCTCAGGGAACTAAATGAGCAGTTCTTC
j_call: TRBJ2-1
clone_size: -
v_call: TRBV7-2
d_call: -

cdr3_aa: CASSYLDTQYF
cdr3_nt: TGTGCCAGCAGTTACTTAGATACGCAGTATTTT
j_call: TRBJ2-3
clone_size: few
v_call: TRBV6-6
d_call: -

cdr3_aa: CASSATSHSDTQYF
cdr3_nt: TGTGCCAGCAGCGCGACTAGTCATTCAGATACGCAGTATTTT
j_call: TRBJ2-3
clone_size: -
v_call: TRBV5-4
d_call: -

cdr3_aa: CASSGYRDEKLFF
cdr3_nt: TGTGCCAGTAGTGGGTACAGGGATGAAAAACTGTTTTTT
j_call: TRBJ1-4
clone_size: few
v_call: TRBV19
d_call: -

cdr3_aa: CASSSKPPWDSPLHF
cdr3_nt: TGTGCCAGCAGCTCAAAACCTCCCTGGGATTCACCCCTCCACTTT
j_call: TRBJ1-6
clone_size: few
v_call: TRBV6-5
d_call: -

cdr3_aa: CASSEHSSYNSPLHF
cdr3_nt: TGTGCCAGCAGTGAACACAGTTCCTATAATTCACCCCTCCACTTT
j_call: TRBJ1-6
clone_size: few
v_call: TRBV25-1
d_call: -

cdr3_aa: CAWSGLGGNQPQHF
cdr3_nt: TGTGCCTGGAGTGGTTTAGGGGGCAATCAGCCCCAGCATTTT
j_call: TRBJ1-5
clone_size: few
v_call: TRBV30
d_call: -

cdr3_aa: CSARTLSTDTQYF
cdr3_nt: TGCAGCGCCCGGACTCTTAGCACAGATACGCAGTATTTT
j_call: TRBJ2-3
clone_size: few
v_call: TRBV29-1
d_call: -

cdr3_aa: CASGGRDNEQFF
cdr3_nt: TGTGCCAGTGGGGGGCGGGACAATGAGCAGTTCTTC
j_call: TRBJ2-1
clone_size: many
v_call: TRBV5-4
d_call: -

cdr3_aa: CASSPSAELAGGYDTQYF
cdr3_nt: TGTGCCAGCAGTCCCTCCGCCGAACTAGCGGGGGGGTATGATACGCAGTATTTT
j_call: TRBJ2-3
clone_size: few
v_call: TRBV27
d_call: TRBD2

cdr3_aa: CASSPRLSSGQETQYF
cdr3_nt: TGTGCCAGCAGCCCCCGGTTGTCGTCCGGGCAAGAGACCCAGTACTTC
j_call: TRBJ2-5
clone_size: -
v_call: TRBV9
d_call: -

cdr3_aa: CASSLSLAGPSEQFF
cdr3_nt: TGCGCCAGCAGCTTGTCACTAGCTGGCCCTAGTGAGCAGTTCTTC
j_call: TRBJ2-1
clone_size: -
v_call: TRBV5-1
d_call: -

cdr3_aa: CASSPPTGTGNTIYF
cdr3_nt: TGCGCCAGCAGCCCGCCGACAGGGACTGGAAACACCATATATTTT
j_call: TRBJ1-3
clone_size: many
v_call: TRBV4-1
d_call: TRBD1

cdr3_aa: CASSYRPNSYGYTF
cdr3_nt: TGTGCCAGCAGTTACCGTCCTAATTCCTATGGCTACACCTTC
j_call: TRBJ1-2
clone_size: few
v_call: TRBV6-5
d_call: -

cdr3_aa: CASTFTGTGCSGANVLTF
cdr3_nt: TGTGCCAGCACCTTTACCGGGACAGGATGCTCTGGGGCCAACGTCCTGACTTTC
j_call: TRBJ2-6
clone_size: -
v_call: TRBV7-2
d_call: TRBD1

cdr3_aa: CASSLGSSRTDTQYF
cdr3_nt: TGTGCCAGCAGCCTAGGGAGTAGTCGGACAGATACGCAGTATTTT
j_call: TRBJ2-3
clone_size: few
v_call: TRBV11-1
d_call: -